The next 12 T cell receptor beta chains were all read from a single sample in a study of T cell changes during pregnancy in multiple sclerosis. TCRdb keeps only in-frame clones here, not all; method: immunoSEQ multiplex PCR. The repertoire has 90,000 to 100,000 clones, 90% to 95% of them found once; the top ten carry about 2.4%. This specimen consisted of peripheral blood, obtained in the third trimester of pregnancy. These TCRs come from a female donor with multiple sclerosis, enrolled in a pregnancy study.

The J gene is TRBJ1-4, the V gene TRBV29-1, with D tentatively TRBD1 (6 bases). V shed 6 bases and J shed 5 bases, with 19 bases lying between them. The CDR3 sequence is 15 residues long. The germline V gene has CDR1 SQVTM and CDR2 ANQGSEA. The CDR3 sequence is CSVLRRQVPNEKLFF. CDR3 nucleotides: TGCAGCGTGCTACGACGACAGGTTCCGAATGAAAAACTGTTTTTT.

The J gene is TRBJ2-7, the V gene TRBV27, with 7 bases that match TRBD1. Losses at the gene ends were 5 bases for V and 2 bases for J; bases not matched to a gene: 3. The CDR3 loop spans 13 amino acids. CDR1 is MNHEY, CDR2 SMNVEV, per germline (reference sequence). In nucleotides, the CDR3 is TGTGCCAGCAGTGATACAGGGGCCTACGAGCAGTACTTC. Translated: CASSDTGAYEQYF.

This clone was picked up one time. This chain links TRBV7-9 with TRBJ2-7; D is perhaps TRBD2 (5 bases). The CDR3 has 14 residues. Trimming left V 4 bases short and J 4 bases short, with 14 bases between. Germline V gene lookup returns CDR1 SEHNR and CDR2 FQNEAQ (reference sequence). CDR3 sequence reads: CASSSRANLYEQYF. The CDR3 nucleotides read TGTGCCAGCAGCTCGAGGGCAAATCTTTACGAGCAGTACTTC.

The chain is built from TRBV29-1 and TRBJ2-3, with 7 bases fitting TRBD1. The CDR3 extends over 13 amino acids. V dropped 4 bases and J dropped 3; count of bases not matched to a gene: 4. The germline V gene has CDR1 SQVTM and CDR2 ANQGSEA. In nucleotides, the CDR3 is TGCAGCGTTGCCGAACAGGGGACAGATACGCAGTATTTT. It codes for CSVAEQGTDTQYF.

The chain employs TRBV14 and TRBJ2-3; 10 bases line up with TRBD2. CDR3 size: 15 residues. The V and J ends lost 5 bases and 8 bases, in that order; junction bases with no gene match: 10. Germline lookup yields CDR1 SGHDN and CDR2 FVKESK. CDR3 nucleotides: TGTGCCAGCAGCTCGGCTAGCGGGAGTTATAGTACGCAGTATTTT. As protein: CASSSASGSYSTQYF.

This chain links TRBV11-2 with TRBJ1-1; no definite D call. The CDR3 spans 14 residues. CDR1 is SGHAT, CDR2 FQNNGV, per germline. V was cut by 2 bases and J by 1 base, with 8 bases left in between. The CDR3 nucleotides are TGTGCCAGCAGCTTACCCACTAAGAACACTGAAGCTTTCTTT. Amino acid sequence: CASSLPTKNTEAFF.

This chain uses TRBV29-1 with TRBJ2-1, with 7 bases matching TRBD2. The germline CDR1 and CDR2 sequences are SQVTM and ANQGSEA. CDR3 size: 13 residues. After removal of 4 bases from V and 9 bases from J, the junction contained 9 bases not matched to a gene. DNA of the CDR3: TGCAGCGTTGTGTTTGCGGGAGTCGGTGAGCAGTTCTTC. Translation gives CSVVFAGVGEQFF.

This CDR3 is CASSLGQGTTDTQYF. The CDR3 DNA reads as TGTGCCAGCAGCTTAGGACAGGGAACGACAGATACGCAGTATTTT. The chain employs TRBV7-9 and TRBJ2-3; 7 nucleotides agree with TRBD1. V shed 1 base and J 3 bases; nucleotides not matched to a gene: 4. This CDR3 has 15 residues. Germline V gene data show CDR1 as SEHNR and CDR2 as FQNEAQ (reference sequence).

This chain joins TRBV9 and TRBJ2-7; possibly TRBD2 for D (5 bases). Trimming shortened V by 1 base and J by 5 bases, and 16 bases separated the two germline ends. This CDR3 contains 15 residues. Germline CDR1 and CDR2: SGDLS and YYNGEE. The CDR3 sequence is CASSVLGGLSDEQYF. CDR3 in DNA: TGTGCCAGCAGCGTACTTGGCGGGCTATCAGACGAGCAGTACTTC.

The chain carries TRBV6-6 and TRBJ2-5, with 7 bases fitting TRBD1. Germline V lookup: CDR1 MNHNY, CDR2 SVGAGI (reference sequence). The length of the CDR3 is 15 residues. V lost 0 bases to trimming and J lost 2 bases; unmatched junction nucleotides: 3. The CDR3 here is CASSYSRDSQETQYF. The CDR3, as DNA: TGTGCCAGCAGTTACTCGAGGGACAGTCAAGAGACCCAGTACTTC.

The V call is TRBV19, the J call TRBJ1-1; possibly TRBD1 for D (5 bases). V was pared by 5 bases and J by 4 bases, with 11 bases between. The CDR3 extends over 13 amino acids. Germline V gives CDR1 LNHDA, CDR2 SQIVND (reference sequence). CDR3 sequence: CASSWERGTEAFF. DNA for the CDR3: TGTGCCAGTAGTTGGGAAAGGGGCACTGAAGCTTTCTTT.

The CDR3 spells CASSLSTSGRRETQYF. In nucleotides, the CDR3 is TGTGCCAGCAGCTTGAGTACTAGCGGGAGAAGGGAGACCCAGTACTTC. The V gene is TRBV5-6, the J gene TRBJ2-5; 11 bases are shared with TRBD2. CDR1 and CDR2 (germline): SGHDT, YYEEEE. The CDR3 runs 16 residues. Trimming removed 1 base from V and 5 bases from J; junction bases left unmatched: 7. The full variable domain, in which reference TRBV5-6 and TRBJ2-5 provide the parts outside the CDR3, is DAGVTQSPTHLIKTRGQQVTLRCSPKSGHDTVSWYQQALGQGPQFIFQYYEEEERQRGNFPDRFSGHQFPNYSSELNVNALLLGDSALYLCASSLSTSGRRETQYFGPGTRLLVL.